Listed here are 20 T cell receptor beta chains from one sample, sequenced in a study of T cell responses to AZD1222 COVID-19 vaccine. Clones were read by immunoSEQ multiplex PCR, and TCRdb kept only the in-frame ones, dropping some. The data contain 120,000 or so clones, about 92% of them singletons. Sequencing used peripheral blood, obtained on day 0 of AZD1222 vaccination. The receptors originated from an adult in good health.

This chain uses TRBV11-2 with TRBJ2-2, with TRBD1 matching 7 bases. There are 17 residues in the CDR3. Germline trimming cut 3 bases from V and 6 bases from J; bases unmatched to any gene: 13. Germline V lookup: CDR1 SGHAT, CDR2 FQNNGV. CDR3 bases: TGTGCCAGCAGCTTTGGGCCCTCACAGGGGATCTCCGGGGAGCTGTTTTTT. Protein product: CASSFGPSQGISGELFF. Looking up the rest from reference TRBV11-2 and TRBJ2-2 gives the full variable domain: EAGVAQSPRYKIIEKRQSVAFWCNPISGHATLYWYQQILGQGPKLLIQFQNNGVVDDSQLPKDRFSAERLKGVDSTLKIQPAKLEDSAVYLCASSFGPSQGISGELFFGEGSRLTVL.

The rearrangement links TRBV2 to TRBJ1-5; weak D call: TRBD1 (5 bases). The CDR3 spans 15 residues. Trimming stripped 7 bases from V and 6 bases from J, with 19 bases between. CDR1 and CDR2 from the germline V gene are SNHLY and FYNNEI. CDR3 sequence reads: CASTSDGGIGQPQHF. The CDR3 coding sequence is TGTGCCAGCACGAGCGACGGGGGGATCGGTCAGCCCCAGCATTTT.

The V gene is TRBV10-3, the J gene TRBJ2-3, with TRBD2 matching over 7 bases. V shed 3 bases and J 5 bases; nucleotides not matched to a gene: 5. There are 14 residues in the CDR3. Germline V gives CDR1 ENHRY, CDR2 SYGVKD. The CDR3 reads CAISDTLAGDTQYF. For the CDR3, the DNA is TGTGCCATCAGTGACACCTTAGCGGGAGATACGCAGTATTTT.

This rearrangement joins TRBV4-2 to TRBJ2-1; no clear D gene. CDR1 and CDR2 from the germline V gene are LGHNA and YNFKEQ. The V and J ends lost 1 base and 0 bases respectively, with 10 bases between them. The CDR3 is 16 amino acids. The CDR3 nucleotides read TGTGCCAGCAGCCAAGGTAGTGAAATCTCCTACAATGAGCAGTTCTTC. This codes for CASSQGSEISYNEQFF.

V and J are TRBV28 and TRBJ2-1, with 15 bases matching TRBD2. V dropped 11 bases and J dropped 5; count of bases not matched to a gene: 4. The germline CDR1 and CDR2 sequences are MDHEN and SYDVKM. This CDR3 is 14 amino acids long. The CDR3 DNA reads as TGTGCCTGCGGACTAGCGGGAGGGGACAATGAGCAGTTCTTC. It encodes CACGLAGGDNEQFF. The full variable domain, completed using reference TRBV28 and TRBJ2-1, is DVKVTQSSRYLVKRTGEKVFLECVQDMDHENMFWYRQDPGLGLRLIYFSYDVKMKEKGDIPEGYSVSREKKERFSLILESASTNQTSMYLCACGLAGGDNEQFFGPGTRLTVL.

The chain couples TRBV6-5 to TRBJ2-1; D is undetermined. The CDR3 sequence is 13 residues long. CDR1 and CDR2 (germline): MNHEY, SVGAGI. The ends were cut back, 6 bases at V and 5 bases at J, with 11 bases in the middle. The CDR3 sequence: CASSLPHNNEQFF. In DNA form, the CDR3 reads TGTGCCAGCAGCCTCCCCCATAACAATGAGCAGTTCTTC.

The chain uses TRBV23-1 and TRBJ2-7, with D perhaps matching TRBD1 or TRBD2 (5 bases each). TRBV23-1 is marked as an open reading frame, function uncertain. Trimming took off 1 base at V and 2 bases at J, with 30 bases between the two ends. CDR3 length equals 21 residues. The CDR3 DNA follows: TGCGCCAGCAGTCAATTTAGCGATCTTTCCGGGACGGGCCCCACTACCTACGAGCAGTACTTC. Translated: CASSQFSDLSGTGPTTYEQYF.

The chain is built from TRBV19 and TRBJ2-5; D may be TRBD2 (6 bases). Trimming pared 10 bases from V and 4 bases from J, leaving 16 bases between. The CDR3 spans 13 residues. Germline V gene lookup returns CDR1 LNHDA and CDR2 SQIVND (reference sequence). The CDR3 is CATESQGGETQYF. The CDR3, as DNA: TGTGCCACCGAAAGCCAGGGAGGAGAGACCCAGTACTTC.

The V call is TRBV6-5, the J call TRBJ2-7; no clear D gene. Germline CDR1 MNHEY, CDR2 SVGAGI. The CDR3 spans 11 residues. The V gene lost 7 bases and the J gene lost 4 bases, with 8 bases spanning the gap. CDR3 sequence reads: CASNVVYEQYF. The CDR3 nucleotides are TGTGCCAGCAATGTGGTATACGAGCAGTACTTC.

The rearrangement links TRBV5-4 to TRBJ2-3; a possible D gene is TRBD2 (5 bases). The V gene lost 4 bases and the J gene lost 4 bases, with 13 bases spanning the gap. Germline assignment: CDR1 SGHNT and CDR2 YYREEE (reference sequence). The CDR3 has 14 residues. The CDR3 DNA follows: TGTGCCAGCAGCCCGCCCTCGAGGGCAGATACGCAGTATTTT. Amino acid sequence: CASSPPSRADTQYF.

The CDR3 DNA reads as TGTGCCAGCAGCTTGGACAGCACTGAAGCTTTCTTT. Protein: CASSLDSTEAFF. The rearrangement uses TRBV5-4 and TRBJ1-1; D ambiguous. This CDR3 has 12 amino acids. Looked up from germline, CDR1 is SGHNT and CDR2 is YYREEE (reference sequence). Between the trimmed V and J ends, which lost 0 bases and 4 bases, there was a span of 4 bases. The complete variable domain, with remaining parts taken from reference TRBV5-4 and TRBJ1-1, reads ETGVTQSPTHLIKTRGQQVTLRCSSQSGHNTVSWYQQALGQGPQFIFQYYREEENGRGNFPPRFSGLQFPNYSSELNVNALELDDSALYLCASSLDSTEAFFGQGTRLTVV.

The rearrangement links TRBV23-1 to TRBJ2-6; D remains ambiguous. TRBV23-1 falls under the ORF class, with uncertain function. The CDR3 sequence is 17 residues long. Trimming stripped 4 bases from V and 2 bases from J, with 15 bases between. CDR3 DNA sequence: TGCGCCAGCAGTCCCCCGCGACCTTTCCCTGGGGCCAACGTCCTGACTTTC. It specifies CASSPPRPFPGANVLTF.

The genes are TRBV9 and TRBJ1-3; D remains ambiguous. The CDR3 loop spans 13 amino acids. CDR1 is SGDLS and CDR2 is YYNGEE in the germline V gene. V was clipped by 0 bases and J by 1 base, with 2 bases between them. As DNA, the CDR3 is TGTGCCAGCAGCGTAGATTCTGGAAACACCATATATTTT. Protein sequence: CASSVDSGNTIYF.

The gene calls are TRBV16 and TRBJ1-1; D perhaps matches TRBD1 (5 bases). CDR1 is KGHSY, CDR2 FQNENV, per germline. The CDR3 is 14 amino acids. Trimming cost V 5 bases and J 1 base, with 11 bases left between them. The DNA for the CDR3 is TGTGCCAGCAGCTCTCAGGGAGGGAACACTGAAGCTTTCTTT. Translating gives CASSSQGGNTEAFF.

This clone occurred once. The chain links TRBV10-3 to TRBJ2-5; D not resolved. Germline CDR1 ENHRY, CDR2 SYGVKD. V was pared by 10 bases and J by 5 bases, with 11 bases between. The CDR3 loop spans 11 amino acids. The CDR3 bases are TGTGCCACCATGATATGGGAGACCCAGTACTTC. Translation gives CATMIWETQYF.

This clone has a single count. The chain couples TRBV19 to TRBJ1-1, with 10 bases lining up with TRBD1. Germline lookup yields CDR1 LNHDA and CDR2 SQIVND (reference sequence). J lost 4 bases, V lost 3 bases, and 5 bases had no gene match. There are 15 residues in the CDR3. The CDR3 spells CASSIWTGGSTEAFF. CDR3 sequence (DNA): TGTGCCAGTAGTATCTGGACAGGGGGTAGCACTGAAGCTTTCTTT.

The chain recombines TRBV2 with TRBJ1-5; 10 bases fit TRBD1. This CDR3 contains 15 residues. Trimming took 6 bases from V and 6 from J; bases not matched to a gene: 8. Looked up from germline, CDR1 is SNHLY and CDR2 is FYNNEI. CDR3 region: CASSPDRGRLQPQHF. CDR3 in DNA: TGTGCCAGCAGCCCCGACAGGGGGCGGCTTCAGCCCCAGCATTTT.

The gene calls are TRBV6-2 or TRBV6-3 and TRBJ2-1; 8 nucleotides align to TRBD2. This CDR3 is 17 amino acids long. Looked up from germline, CDR1 is MNHEY and CDR2 is SVGEGT. The junction had 15 bases not matched to a gene; V was cut back by 0 bases and J by 11 bases. CDR3 region: CASSYSSGGSGGSKQFF. The CDR3 DNA reads TGTGCCAGCAGTTACTCCTCTGGGGGAAGCGGGGGCTCGAAGCAGTTCTTC.

V gene TRBV7-2 combines with J gene TRBJ2-7, with unresolved D. This CDR3 spans 13 amino acids. Trimming took off 1 base at V and 0 bases at J, with 4 bases between the two ends. The germline V gene encodes CDR1 SGHTA and CDR2 FQGNSA. The CDR3 spells CASSLVYSYEQYF. DNA for the CDR3: TGTGCCAGCAGCTTAGTTTACTCCTACGAGCAGTACTTC.

The CDR3 reads CASSLFPDYEQFF. In DNA, the CDR3 is TGTGCCAGCAGCTTATTCCCGGACTATGAGCAGTTCTTC. The chain carries TRBV7-3 and TRBJ2-1, with D possibly matching TRBD2 (5 bases). Trimming took off 2 bases at V and 8 bases at J, with 10 bases between the two ends. The CDR3 extends over 13 amino acids. CDR1 SGHTA and CDR2 FQGTGA come from the germline V gene.